A selection of T cell receptor beta chains follows, all from one sample in a study of CD4 T cells in relation to SARS-CoV-2 and coronaviruses. Sequencing used immunoSEQ multiplex PCR; TCRdb keeps in-frame clones, though not all of them. Seen here are 24,000 or so clones, 75% to 85% observed once, and the top ten hold more than 11%. No antigen has been assigned to these receptors. Sequencing was performed on CD4+ T cells from PBMCs, cultured in vitro. The receptors derive from a human donor in good health. CDR3s leave out the opening cysteine and the closing phenylalanine or tryptophan.

12	TRBV11-2	TRBJ2-5	ASSQAFGAETQY
13	TRBV19	TRBJ2-1	ASSRGELWGNEQF
13	TRBV7-9	TRBJ1-6	ASSLRGGGNSPLH
11	TRBV19	TRBJ1-5	ASSISGDQPQH
13	TRBV24-1	TRBJ1-4	ATSDFKGRNEKLF
12	TRBV27	TRBJ1-1	ASSVDRGATEAF
15	TRBV5-4	TRBJ2-1	ASSWLTGTTIVNEQF
13	TRBV3-1/TRBV3-2	TRBJ1-2	ASSQDPTTPYGYT
11	TRBV30	TRBJ2-6	AWMVSGANVLT
17	TRBV4-1	TRBJ2-7	ASSQEFGGIWDPSYEQY
11	TRBV6-5	TRBJ1-2	ASSLQGNYGYT
14	TRBV9	TRBJ2-1	ASSVAATRTSNEQF
16	TRBV7-2	TRBJ2-1	ASSTASGGLSSYNEQF
14	TRBV30	TRBJ2-3	AWAQGLAGDTDTQY
13	TRBV19	TRBJ2-2	ASSIAALYTGELF
9	TRBV20-1	TRBJ2-7	SARDDYEQY
12	TRBV19	TRBJ2-7	ASSMREGHYEQY
10	TRBV29-1	TRBJ1-1	SVTRGDTEAF
11	TRBV28	TRBJ2-7	ASRGTQAYEQY
11	TRBV3-1/TRBV3-2	TRBJ1-2	ASRHRDSYGYT
12	TRBV18	TRBJ2-2	ASSPPGKTGELF
13	TRBV28	TRBJ1-2	ASSAYDGFNYGYT
12	TRBV2	TRBJ1-4	ASSDGTLNEKLF
10	TRBV5-4	TRBJ2-7	ASSQNSYEQY
13	TRBV5-1	TRBJ2-3	ASRGLAGGADTQY
12	TRBV6-6	TRBJ2-3	ASSGREGTDTQY
13	TRBV5-1	TRBJ2-5	ASSLGGLAEETQY
13	TRBV11-2	TRBJ1-4	ASSPRQGTNEKLF
12	TRBV5-5	TRBJ1-1	ASSWDRKNTEAF
11	TRBV5-4	TRBJ2-3	ASSFQGGDTQY
8	TRBV7-3	TRBJ2-7	ASSLTSGG
11	TRBV9	TRBJ1-5	ASSVVSNQPQH
12	TRBV5-1	TRBJ2-5	ASSRDRGQETQY
13	TRBV9	TRBJ2-1	ASSVGQATYNEQF
13	TRBV10-2	TRBJ1-2	ASSAGQGARYGYT
15	TRBV5-4	TRBJ2-7	ASSLAVGGEPSYEQY
11	TRBV5-1	TRBJ2-7	ASSLVDIGEQY
12	TRBV27	TRBJ2-2	ASSLFRNTGELF
12	TRBV5-1	TRBJ1-5	ASSEGTSNQPQH
10	TRBV29-1	TRBJ1-1	SVMGARGAAF
12	TRBV12-5	TRBJ2-5	ASGPRDNQETQY
12	TRBV6-2/TRBV6-3	TRBJ2-1	ASSYWRNNNEQF